This T cell receptor beta chain was observed in a study of CD8+CD57+ T cells in acquired aplastic anemia. Concerning this clonotype: Antigen: not known.

The CDR3 consists of 15 residues. Trimming shortened V by 6 bases and J by 3 bases, and 20 bases separated the two germline ends. Germline V gene sequence: CDR1 DFQATT, CDR2 SNEGSKA (reference sequence). General study findings and limits: Between patients and controls, 25 to 35 CD8+ CDR3 sequences were found in common.

According to the study, genomic DNA was the template for TCR beta VDJ and CDR3 profiling. Using its own MiXCR run on the reads, TCRdb lists one record per CDR3 protein. The data contain more than 250,000 distinct CDR3 sequences, 70% to 85% of them seen just once; the ten biggest clones take up less than 50%. Those patients picked for sequencing had displayed CD8+CD57+ cell expansion on flow cytometry. The J gene is TRBJ1-1, the V gene TRBV20-1, with a tentative D call TRBD1 (6 bases). Material: sorted CD4+, CD8+, or CD8+CD57+ T cells (not recorded which) from PBMCs. This TCR derives from a human donor with aplastic anemia. The CDR3 here is CSASRGGRGYTEAFF. For the CDR3, the DNA is TGCAGTGCCAGTCGAGGGGGACGTGGGTACACTGAAGCTTTCTTT.